The T cell receptor beta chain under discussion was sequenced for a study of CD8 T cells in Susac syndrome. Study details: The Susac syndrome patients were therapy-naive, on corticosteroids, or on intravenous immunoglobulin alone at blood draw.

Reverse transcription of roughly 0.45 to 1 ug RNA was performed with random hexamers. TCRdb re-analysed the immunoSEQ multiplex PCR reads in MiXCR, keeping a single row per CDR3 protein. This table has approximately 160,000 distinct CDR3 sequences, approximately 94% appearing once. This clonotype was obtained from a human donor with Susac syndrome. The sample consisted of CD4+ T cells from PBMCs.

CDR3 amino acids: CAWSVLRSGANVLTF. CDR3 sequence (DNA): TGTGCCTGGAGTGTACTGAGATCTGGGGCCAACGTCCTGACTTTC. The chain is built from TRBV30 and TRBJ2-6; D unclear. The germline CDR1 and CDR2 sequences are GTSNPN and SVGIG (reference sequence). With 0 bases removed from V and 1 base from J, the gap between germline ends came to 7 bases. CDR3 size: 15 residues.